This T cell receptor (beta chain) was sequenced for a study of T cells after somatic rescue of genetic block. Germline CDR1 and CDR2: SQVTM and ANQGSEA. Trimming pared 3 bases from V and 8 bases from J, leaving 7 bases between. This CDR3 has 11 residues. The protocol was immunoSEQ multiplex PCR, while the TCRdb copy is restricted to in-frame clones and leaves out a portion. The top ten clones hold around 20% of a sample with more than 10,000 clones, more than 65% of them seen once. Sequenced input: peripheral blood mononuclear cells (PBMCs). The gene calls are TRBV29-1 and TRBJ1-4, with D tentatively TRBD1 (6 bases). This receptor was identified in a boy under 18. This chain's CDR3 is CSVEGGEKLFF. The CDR3 coding sequence is TGCAGCGTTGAGGGGGGCGAAAAACTGTTTTTT.